A single sample is the source of the 6 T cell receptor beta chains below, sequenced in a study of T cell responses to AZD1222 COVID-19 vaccine. Clones were read by immunoSEQ multiplex PCR, and TCRdb kept only the in-frame ones, dropping some. Seen here are approximately 200,000 clones, 80% to 95% observed once, and the top ten hold over 0.95%. The sample here was peripheral blood, taken 28 days after the second AZD1222 dose. These receptors were collected from an adult who received the AZD1222 COVID-19 vaccine.

The chain combines TRBV10-2 with TRBJ1-4; TRBD1 matches 11 bases. V shed 2 bases, J shed 0 bases, and the junction held 2 bases outside the gene matches. The CDR3 covers 17 residues. CDR1 WSHSY and CDR2 SAAADI come from the germline V gene. The CDR3 here is CASSETGQGATNEKLFF. As DNA, the CDR3 is TGCGCCAGCAGTGAGACGGGACAGGGGGCAACTAATGAAAAACTGTTTTTT.

This sequence joins TRBV3-1 (or the pseudogene TRBV3-2) and TRBJ1-2, with TRBD1 matching 8 bases. This CDR3 has 13 amino acids. After removal of 4 bases from V and 7 bases from J, the junction contained 5 bases not matched to a gene. CDR1 and CDR2 (germline): LGHDT, YNNKEL (reference sequence). CDR3 coding DNA: TGTGCCAGCAGCCCGGACAGGGATTTTGGCTACACCTTC. This translates into CASSPDRDFGYTF.

The chain uses TRBV4-3 and TRBJ2-7; D uncertain. Germline V gene lookup returns CDR1 LGHNA and CDR2 YSLEER. This CDR3 has 12 amino acids. V dropped 0 bases and J dropped 4 bases, with 4 bases sitting between them. CDR3 coding DNA: TGCGCCAGCAGCCAAGATCGGTACGAGCAGTACTTC. Protein sequence: CASSQDRYEQYF.

The chain links TRBV2 to TRBJ1-6, with D tentatively TRBD1 (6 bases). This CDR3 has 15 residues. V dropped 2 bases and J dropped 9 bases, with 14 bases sitting between them. Germline V gene lookup returns CDR1 SNHLY and CDR2 FYNNEI. This chain's CDR3 is CASSESQGRGSPLHF. The CDR3 coding sequence is TGTGCCAGCAGTGAATCCCAGGGGCGTGGTTCACCCCTCCACTTT.

The chain joins TRBV5-4 to TRBJ2-2; 12 positions agree with TRBD1. The CDR3 has 17 amino acids. After removal of 4 bases from V and 5 bases from J, the junction contained 9 bases not matched to a gene. Germline values: CDR1 SGHNT, CDR2 YYREEE (reference sequence). The CDR3 reads CASSPRGTGGFTGELFF. In DNA, the CDR3 is TGTGCCAGCAGCCCCCGGGGGACAGGGGGCTTTACCGGGGAGCTGTTTTTT.

The chain uses TRBV7-8 and TRBJ2-1, with 9 bases lining up with TRBD1. There are 16 residues in the CDR3. Germline V gene sequence: CDR1 SGHVS, CDR2 FQNEAQ. With V trimmed by 0 bases and J by 6 bases, 6 bases remained unmatched. The CDR3 protein is CASSLAGTGMFNEQFF. The CDR3, as DNA: TGTGCCAGCAGCTTAGCCGGGACAGGGATGTTCAATGAGCAGTTCTTC.